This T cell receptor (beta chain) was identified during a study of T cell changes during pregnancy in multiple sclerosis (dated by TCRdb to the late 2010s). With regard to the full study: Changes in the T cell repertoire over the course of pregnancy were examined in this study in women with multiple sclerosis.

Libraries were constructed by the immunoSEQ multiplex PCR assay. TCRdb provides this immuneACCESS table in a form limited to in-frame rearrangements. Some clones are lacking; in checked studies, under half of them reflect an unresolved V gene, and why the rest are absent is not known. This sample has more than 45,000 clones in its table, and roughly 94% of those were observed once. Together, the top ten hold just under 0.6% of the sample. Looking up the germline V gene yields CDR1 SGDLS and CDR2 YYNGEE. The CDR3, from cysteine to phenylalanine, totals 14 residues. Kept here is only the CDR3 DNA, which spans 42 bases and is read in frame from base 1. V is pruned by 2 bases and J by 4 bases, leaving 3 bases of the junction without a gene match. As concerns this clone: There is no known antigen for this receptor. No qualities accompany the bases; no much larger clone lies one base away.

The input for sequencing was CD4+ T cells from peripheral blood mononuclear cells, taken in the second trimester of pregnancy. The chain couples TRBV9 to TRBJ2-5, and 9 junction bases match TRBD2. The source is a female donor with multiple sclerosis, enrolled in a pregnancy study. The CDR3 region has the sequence CASSVFSGGETQYF. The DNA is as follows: TGTGCCAGCAGCGTCTTTAGCGGGGGAGAGACCCAGTACTTC.